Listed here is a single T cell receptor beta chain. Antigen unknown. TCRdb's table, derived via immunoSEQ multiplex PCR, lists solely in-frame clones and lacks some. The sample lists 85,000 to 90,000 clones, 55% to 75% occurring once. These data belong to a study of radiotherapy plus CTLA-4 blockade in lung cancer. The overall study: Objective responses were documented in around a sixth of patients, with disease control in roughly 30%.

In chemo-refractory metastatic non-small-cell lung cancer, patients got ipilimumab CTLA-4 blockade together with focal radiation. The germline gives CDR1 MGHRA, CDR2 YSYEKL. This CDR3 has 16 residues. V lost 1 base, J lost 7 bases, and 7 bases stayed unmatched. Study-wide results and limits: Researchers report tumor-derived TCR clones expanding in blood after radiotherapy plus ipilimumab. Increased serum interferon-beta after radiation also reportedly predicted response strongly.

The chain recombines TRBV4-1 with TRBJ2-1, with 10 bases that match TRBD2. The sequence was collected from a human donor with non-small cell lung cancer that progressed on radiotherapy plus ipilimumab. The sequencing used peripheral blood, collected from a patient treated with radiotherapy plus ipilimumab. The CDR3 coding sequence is TGCGCCAGCAGCCAAGGGCCGGGACTAGCGATTAATGAGCAGTTCTTC. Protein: CASSQGPGLAINEQFF.